This T cell receptor beta chain is from a study of tissue T cells after allogeneic stem cell transplantation. Whole-study results and caveats: In patients and mice, blood and spleen missed much of tissue repertoire. Which tissue TCRs were alloreactive or antigen-specific was not determined. Some clones might be persisting host cells. Anatomically similar tissues had similar TCR repertoires within each patient.

Method: immunoSEQ multiplex PCR; TCRdb's copy keeps in-frame clones and lacks some. The sample holds over a thousand clones, 47% seen once. Time point noted: mouse harvest day 14 after allogeneic transplant. Tail vein injection delivered 10^7 T-cell-depleted bone marrow cells and 10^6 splenic CD5+ T cells. This clone was counted between two and nine times. Its specificity is unknown. The listed genes are named as in mouse. The read terminates 1 residue before the CDR3 end, so the remaining end is supplied by the germline J gene. With V trimmed by 4 bases and J by 4 bases, 2 bases remained unmatched. This CDR3 region has 13 residues. From germline, CDR1 is SGHND and CDR2 FRSKSL.

This chain joins TRBV15 and TRBJ2-7, with 9 bases matching TRBD2. Sequencing was performed on spleen. The clonotype originates from a female BALB/c mouse given C57BL/6 T cells with graft-versus-host disease after an allogeneic hematopoietic cell transplant. The CDR3 is CASSSLGGYEQYF. The DNA read from the CDR3 is TGTGCCAGCAGTTCGCTGGGGGGGTATGAACAGTAC.